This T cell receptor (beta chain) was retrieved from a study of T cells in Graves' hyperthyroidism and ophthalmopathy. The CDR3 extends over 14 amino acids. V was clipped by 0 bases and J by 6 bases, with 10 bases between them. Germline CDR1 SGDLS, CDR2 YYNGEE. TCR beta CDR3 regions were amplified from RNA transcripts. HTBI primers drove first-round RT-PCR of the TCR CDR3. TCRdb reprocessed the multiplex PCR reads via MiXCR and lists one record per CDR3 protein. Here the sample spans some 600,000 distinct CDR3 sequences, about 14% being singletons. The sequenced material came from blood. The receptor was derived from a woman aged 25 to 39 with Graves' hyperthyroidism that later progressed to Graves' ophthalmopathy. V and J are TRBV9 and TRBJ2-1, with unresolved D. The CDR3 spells CASSVGSRGNEQFF. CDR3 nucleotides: TGTGCCAGCAGCGTAGGAAGTCGAGGCAATGAGCAGTTCTTC.